This entry concerns a single T cell receptor (beta chain). Sequencing used immunoSEQ multiplex PCR; TCRdb keeps in-frame clones, though not all of them. The repertoire holds tens of thousands of clones, approximately 92% seen once, with about 9.7% in the top ten. These data come from a study of blood T cell repertoires in COVID-19. Study details: Acute and convalescent COVID-19 samples came from the United States, Italy and Spain. Sources were T cells, B-cell-depleted T cells, or PBMCs; the material itself was cDNA or gDNA.

The CDR3 spans 14 residues. The V gene's germline CDR1 is MNHEY and CDR2 SMNVEV (reference sequence). V gave up 5 bases and J gave up 8 bases; unmatched junction bases: 9. The genes are TRBV27 and TRBJ1-2; 9 bases align to TRBD1. The source material was peripheral blood. The sequence came from a woman over 75 with active COVID-19. CDR3 sequence reads: CASSQDPGTGGYTF. CDR3 nucleotide sequence: TGTGCCAGCAGTCAAGACCCCGGGACAGGGGGCTACACCTTC.